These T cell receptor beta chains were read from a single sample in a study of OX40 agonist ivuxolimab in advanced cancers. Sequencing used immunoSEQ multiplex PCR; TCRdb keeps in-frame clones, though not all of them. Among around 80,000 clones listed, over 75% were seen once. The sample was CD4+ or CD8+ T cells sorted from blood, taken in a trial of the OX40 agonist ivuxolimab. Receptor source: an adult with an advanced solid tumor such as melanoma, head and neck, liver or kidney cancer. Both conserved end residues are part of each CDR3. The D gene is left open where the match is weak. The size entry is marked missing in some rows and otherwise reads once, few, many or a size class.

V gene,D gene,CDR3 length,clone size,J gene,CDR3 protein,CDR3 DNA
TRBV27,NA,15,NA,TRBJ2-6,CASSSQGPGANVLTF,TGTGCCAGCAGTTCCCAGGGGCCTGGGGCCAACGTCCTGACTTTC
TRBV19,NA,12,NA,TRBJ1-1,CASSISDLIPQF,TGTGCCAGTAGTATCTCTGACCTTATCCCTCAATTT
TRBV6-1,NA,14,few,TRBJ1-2,CASSSAGADYGYTF,TGTGCCAGCAGTTCAGCAGGGGCGGACTATGGCTACACCTTC
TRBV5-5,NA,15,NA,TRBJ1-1,CASSLLATMNTEAFF,TGTGCCAGCAGCTTGTTAGCGACAATGAACACTGAAGCTTTCTTT
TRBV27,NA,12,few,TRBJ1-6,CASSPGRPPLHF,TGTGCCAGCAGTCCGGGACGTCCACCCCTCCACTTT
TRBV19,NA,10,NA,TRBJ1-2,CASSYYGYTF,TGTGCCAGTAGTTATTATGGCTACACCTTC
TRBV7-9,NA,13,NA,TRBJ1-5,CASTLGGNQPQHF,TGTGCCAGTACCTTGGGAGGGAATCAGCCCCAGCATTTT
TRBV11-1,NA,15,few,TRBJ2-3,CASSGGKGFPDTQYF,TGTGCCAGCAGCGGCGGGAAAGGGTTTCCAGATACGCAGTATTTT
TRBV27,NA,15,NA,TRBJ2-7,CASSDPYRQTYEQYF,TGTGCCAGCAGTGATCCGTATCGGCAGACCTACGAGCAGTACTTC
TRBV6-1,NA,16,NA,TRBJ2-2,CASSDFRGRDTGELFF,TGTGCCAGCAGTGATTTCAGGGGTCGAGACACCGGGGAGCTGTTTTTT
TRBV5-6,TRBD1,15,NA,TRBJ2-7,CASSLAGTAFYEQYF,TGTGCCAGCAGCTTGGCTGGGACAGCTTTCTACGAGCAGTACTTC
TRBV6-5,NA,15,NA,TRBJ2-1,CASSTASGWMDEQFF,TGTGCCAGCAGTACGGCGAGCGGGTGGATGGATGAGCAGTTCTTC
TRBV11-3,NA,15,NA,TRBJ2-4,CASSFRVGDKNIQYF,TGTGCCAGCAGCTTTCGGGTAGGGGACAAAAACATTCAGTACTTC
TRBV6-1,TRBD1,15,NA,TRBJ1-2,CASSAGGQGNYGYTF,TGTGCCAGCAGTGCCGGGGGACAGGGGAACTATGGCTACACCTTC
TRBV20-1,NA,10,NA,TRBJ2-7,CSARESEQYF,TGCAGTGCTAGAGAATCCGAGCAGTACTTC
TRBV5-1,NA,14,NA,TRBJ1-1,CASSTTGENTEAFF,TGCGCCAGCAGCACGACTGGTGAGAACACTGAAGCTTTCTTT
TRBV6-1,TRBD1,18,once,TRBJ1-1,CASSEVLGQGALRTEAFF,TGTGCCAGCAGTGAAGTCTTGGGACAGGGGGCATTACGGACTGAAGCTTTCTTT